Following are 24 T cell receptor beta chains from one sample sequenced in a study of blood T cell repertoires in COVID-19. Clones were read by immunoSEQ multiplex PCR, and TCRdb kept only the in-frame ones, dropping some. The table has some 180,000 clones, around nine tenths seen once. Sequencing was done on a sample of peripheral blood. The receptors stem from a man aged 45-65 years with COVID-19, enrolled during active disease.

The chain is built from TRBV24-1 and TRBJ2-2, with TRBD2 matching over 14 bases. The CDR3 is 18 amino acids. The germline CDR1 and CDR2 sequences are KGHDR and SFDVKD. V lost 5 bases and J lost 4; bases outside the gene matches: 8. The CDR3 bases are TGTGCCACCAGTGGTCGGACTAGCGGGGGGTCGAGCACCGGGGAGCTGTTTTTT. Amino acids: CATSGRTSGGSSTGELFF.

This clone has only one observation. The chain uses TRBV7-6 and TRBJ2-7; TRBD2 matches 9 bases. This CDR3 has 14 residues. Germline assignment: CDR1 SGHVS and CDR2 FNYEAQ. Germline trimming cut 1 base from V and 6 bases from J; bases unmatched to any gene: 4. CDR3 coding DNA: TGTGCCAGCAGCTTAGGTGGCGGGAGGGCCGAGCAGTACTTC. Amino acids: CASSLGGGRAEQYF.

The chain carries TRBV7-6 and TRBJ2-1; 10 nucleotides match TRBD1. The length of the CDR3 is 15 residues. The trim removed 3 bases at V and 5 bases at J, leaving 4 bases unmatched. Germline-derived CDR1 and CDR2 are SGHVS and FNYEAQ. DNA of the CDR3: TGTGCCAGCAGCTTTCGGGACAGGGGAAACAATGAGCAGTTCTTC. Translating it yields CASSFRDRGNNEQFF.

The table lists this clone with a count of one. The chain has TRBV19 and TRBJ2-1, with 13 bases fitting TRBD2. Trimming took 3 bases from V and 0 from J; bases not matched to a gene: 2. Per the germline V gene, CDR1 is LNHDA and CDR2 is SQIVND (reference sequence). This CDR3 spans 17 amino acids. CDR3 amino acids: CASSMTSGGSSYNEQFF. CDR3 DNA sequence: TGTGCCAGTAGTATGACTAGCGGGGGGAGCTCCTACAATGAGCAGTTCTTC.

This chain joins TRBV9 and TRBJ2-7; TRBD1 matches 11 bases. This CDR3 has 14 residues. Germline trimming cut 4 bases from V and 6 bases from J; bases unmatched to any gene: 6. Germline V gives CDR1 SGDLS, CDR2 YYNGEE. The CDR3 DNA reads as TGTGCCAGCAGCCCCCCCGGGACAGGGGGCGAGCAGTACTTC. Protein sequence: CASSPPGTGGEQYF.

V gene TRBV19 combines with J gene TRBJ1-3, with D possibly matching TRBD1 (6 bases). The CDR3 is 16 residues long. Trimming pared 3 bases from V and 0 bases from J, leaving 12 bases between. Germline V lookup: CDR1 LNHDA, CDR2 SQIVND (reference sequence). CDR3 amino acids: CASSIGQLTSGNTIYF. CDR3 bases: TGTGCCAGTAGTATCGGACAGCTCACCTCTGGAAACACCATATATTTT.

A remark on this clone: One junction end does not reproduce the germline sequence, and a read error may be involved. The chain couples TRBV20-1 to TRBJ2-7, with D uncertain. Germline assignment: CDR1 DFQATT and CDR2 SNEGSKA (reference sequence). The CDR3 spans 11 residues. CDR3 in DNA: TGCAGTGCCCCACCTATTATGAAGTACTGCTTC. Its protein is CSAPPIMKYCF.

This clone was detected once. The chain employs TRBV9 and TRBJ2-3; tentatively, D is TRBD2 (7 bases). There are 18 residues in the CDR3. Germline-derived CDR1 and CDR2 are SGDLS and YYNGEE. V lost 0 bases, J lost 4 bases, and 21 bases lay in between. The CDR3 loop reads CASSVGWAGAPSADTQYF. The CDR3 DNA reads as TGTGCCAGCAGCGTAGGATGGGCGGGGGCCCCTAGCGCAGATACGCAGTATTTT. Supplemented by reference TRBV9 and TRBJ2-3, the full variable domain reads DSGVTQTPKHLITATGQRVTLRCSPRSGDLSVYWYQQSLDQGLQFLIQYYNGEERAKGNILERFSAQQFPDLHSELNLSSLELGDSALYFCASSVGWAGAPSADTQYFGPGTRLTVL.

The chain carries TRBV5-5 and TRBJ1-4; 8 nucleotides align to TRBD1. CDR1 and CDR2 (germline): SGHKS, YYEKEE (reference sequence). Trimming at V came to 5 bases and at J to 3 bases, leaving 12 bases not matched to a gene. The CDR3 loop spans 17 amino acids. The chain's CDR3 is CASSPDRVGRSNEKLFF. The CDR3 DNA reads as TGTGCCAGCAGTCCGGACAGGGTGGGGAGATCTAATGAAAAACTGTTTTTT. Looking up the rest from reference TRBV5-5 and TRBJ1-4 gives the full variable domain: DAGVTQSPTHLIKTRGQQVTLRCSPISGHKSVSWYQQVLGQGPQFIFQYYEKEERGRGNFPDRFSARQFPNYSSELNVNALLLGDSALYLCASSPDRVGRSNEKLFFGSGTQLSVL.

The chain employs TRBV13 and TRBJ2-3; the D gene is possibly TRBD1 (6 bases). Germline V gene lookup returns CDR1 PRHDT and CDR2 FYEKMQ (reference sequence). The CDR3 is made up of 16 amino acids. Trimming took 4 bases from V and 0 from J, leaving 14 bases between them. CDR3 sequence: CASSSAWTASTDTQYF. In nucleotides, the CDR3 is TGTGCCAGCAGCTCGGCCTGGACAGCTAGCACAGATACGCAGTATTTT.

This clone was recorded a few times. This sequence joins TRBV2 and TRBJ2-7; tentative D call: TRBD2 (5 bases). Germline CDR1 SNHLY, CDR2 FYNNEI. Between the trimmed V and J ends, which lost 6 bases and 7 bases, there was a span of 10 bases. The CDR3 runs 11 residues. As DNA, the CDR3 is TGTGCCAGCAGAACGCCGGGAGAGCAGTACTTC. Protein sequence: CASRTPGEQYF.

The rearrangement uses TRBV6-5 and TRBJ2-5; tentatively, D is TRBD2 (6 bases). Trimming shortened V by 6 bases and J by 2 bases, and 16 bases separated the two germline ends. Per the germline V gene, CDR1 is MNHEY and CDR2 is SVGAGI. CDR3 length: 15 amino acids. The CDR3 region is CASSPPSVPQETQYF. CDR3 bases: TGTGCCAGCAGCCCCCCTAGCGTACCTCAAGAGACCCAGTACTTC.

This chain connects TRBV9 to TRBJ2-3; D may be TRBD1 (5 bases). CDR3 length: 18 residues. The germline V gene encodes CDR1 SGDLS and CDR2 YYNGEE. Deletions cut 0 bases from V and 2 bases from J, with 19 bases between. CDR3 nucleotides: TGTGCCAGCAGCGTAGGGCCCACTTGGCAGGGCCCCACAGATACGCAGTATTTT. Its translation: CASSVGPTWQGPTDTQYF.

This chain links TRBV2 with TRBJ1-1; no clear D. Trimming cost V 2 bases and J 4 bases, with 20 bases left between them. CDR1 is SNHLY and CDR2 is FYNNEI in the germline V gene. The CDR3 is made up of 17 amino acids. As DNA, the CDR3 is TGTGCCAGCAGTGAAAGAGGGTTGGGGATCGGAAGCACTGAAGCTTTCTTT. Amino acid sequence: CASSERGLGIGSTEAFF.

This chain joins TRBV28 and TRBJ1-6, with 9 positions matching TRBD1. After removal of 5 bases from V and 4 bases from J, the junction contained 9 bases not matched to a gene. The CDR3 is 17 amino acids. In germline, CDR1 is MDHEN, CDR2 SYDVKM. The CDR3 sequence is CASSPQQGATYNSPLHF. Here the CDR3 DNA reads TGTGCCAGCAGTCCACAACAGGGGGCGACTTATAATTCACCCCTCCACTTT.

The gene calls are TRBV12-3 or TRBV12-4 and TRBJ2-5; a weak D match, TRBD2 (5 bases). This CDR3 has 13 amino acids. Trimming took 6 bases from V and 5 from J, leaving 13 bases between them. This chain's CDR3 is CASRYGEMETQYF. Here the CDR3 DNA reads TGTGCCAGCAGGTACGGGGAGATGGAGACCCAGTACTTC.

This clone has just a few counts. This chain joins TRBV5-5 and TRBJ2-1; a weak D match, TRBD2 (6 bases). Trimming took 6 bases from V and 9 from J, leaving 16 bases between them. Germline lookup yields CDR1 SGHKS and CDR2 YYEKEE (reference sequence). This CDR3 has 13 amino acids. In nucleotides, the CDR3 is TGTGCCAGCATGCGTTCCCCCGGGGGTGAGCAGTTCTTC. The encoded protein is CASMRSPGGEQFF.

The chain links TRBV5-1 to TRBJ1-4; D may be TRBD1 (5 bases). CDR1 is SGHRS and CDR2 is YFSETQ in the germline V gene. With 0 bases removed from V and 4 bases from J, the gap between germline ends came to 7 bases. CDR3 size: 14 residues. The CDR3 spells CASSLDGGNEKLFF. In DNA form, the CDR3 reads TGCGCCAGCAGCTTGGACGGGGGTAATGAAAAACTGTTTTTT.

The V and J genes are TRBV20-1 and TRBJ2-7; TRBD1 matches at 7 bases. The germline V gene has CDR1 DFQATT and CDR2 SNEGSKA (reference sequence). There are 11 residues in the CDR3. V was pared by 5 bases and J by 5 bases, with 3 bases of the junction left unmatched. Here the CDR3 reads CSAHRGNEQYF. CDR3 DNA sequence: TGCAGTGCTCACAGGGGAAACGAGCAGTACTTC.

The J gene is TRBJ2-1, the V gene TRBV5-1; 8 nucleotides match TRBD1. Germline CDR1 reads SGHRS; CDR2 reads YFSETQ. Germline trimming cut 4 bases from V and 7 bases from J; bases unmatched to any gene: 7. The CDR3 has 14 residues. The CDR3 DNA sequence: TGCGCCAGCAGCGGAACAGGGGGTTTGAATGAGCAGTTCTTC. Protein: CASSGTGGLNEQFF.

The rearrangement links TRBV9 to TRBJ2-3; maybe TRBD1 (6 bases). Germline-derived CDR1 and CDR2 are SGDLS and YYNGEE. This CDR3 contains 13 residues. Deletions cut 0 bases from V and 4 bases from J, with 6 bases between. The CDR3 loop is CASSVEGADTQYF. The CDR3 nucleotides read TGTGCCAGCAGCGTAGAGGGGGCAGATACGCAGTATTTT.

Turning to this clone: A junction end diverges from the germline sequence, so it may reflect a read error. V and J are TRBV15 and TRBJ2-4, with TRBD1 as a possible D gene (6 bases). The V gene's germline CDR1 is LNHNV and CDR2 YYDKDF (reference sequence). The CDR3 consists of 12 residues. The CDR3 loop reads CATSRDVQNRVF. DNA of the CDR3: TGTGCCACCAGCAGAGACGTACAGAACAGGGTCTTC.

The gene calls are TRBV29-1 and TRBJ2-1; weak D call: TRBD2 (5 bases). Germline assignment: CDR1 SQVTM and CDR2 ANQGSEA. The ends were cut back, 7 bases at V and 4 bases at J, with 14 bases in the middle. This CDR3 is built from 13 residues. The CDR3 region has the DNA TGCAGCGCCGCGTGGGAGCATTACAATGAGCAGTTCTTC. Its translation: CSAAWEHYNEQFF.

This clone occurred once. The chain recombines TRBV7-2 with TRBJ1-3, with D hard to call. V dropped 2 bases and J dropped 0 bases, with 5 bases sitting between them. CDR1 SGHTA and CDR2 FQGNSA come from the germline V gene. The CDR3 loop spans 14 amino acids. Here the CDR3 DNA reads TGTGCCAGCAGCTTATCTCCCTCTGGAAACACCATATATTTT. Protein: CASSLSPSGNTIYF. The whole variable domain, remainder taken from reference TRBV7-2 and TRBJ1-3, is GAGVSQSPSNKVTEKGKDVELRCDPISGHTALYWYRQSLGQGLEFLIYFQGNSAPDKSGLPSDRFSAERTGGSVSTLTIQRTQQEDSAVYLCASSLSPSGNTIYFGEGSWLTVV.